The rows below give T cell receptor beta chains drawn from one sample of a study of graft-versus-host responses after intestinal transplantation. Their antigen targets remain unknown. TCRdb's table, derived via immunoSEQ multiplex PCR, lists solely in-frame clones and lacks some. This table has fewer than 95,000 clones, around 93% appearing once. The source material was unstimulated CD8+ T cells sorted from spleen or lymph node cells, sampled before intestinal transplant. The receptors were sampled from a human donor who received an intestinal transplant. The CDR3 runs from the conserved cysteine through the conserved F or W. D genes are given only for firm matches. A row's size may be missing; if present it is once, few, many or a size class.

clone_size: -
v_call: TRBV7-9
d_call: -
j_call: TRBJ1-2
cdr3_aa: CASSFLTHQGHPSYTF
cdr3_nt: TGTGCCAGCAGCTTCCTAACCCATCAGGGTCATCCGAGCTACACCTTC

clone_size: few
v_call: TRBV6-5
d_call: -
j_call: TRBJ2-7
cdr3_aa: CASSYSKARVYEQYF
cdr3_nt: TGTGCCAGCAGTTACTCGAAGGCCAGGGTATACGAGCAGTACTTC

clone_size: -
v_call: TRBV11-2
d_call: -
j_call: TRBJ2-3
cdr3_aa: CASSTTGSDTQYF
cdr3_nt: TGTGCCAGCAGCACAACAGGGTCAGATACGCAGTATTTT

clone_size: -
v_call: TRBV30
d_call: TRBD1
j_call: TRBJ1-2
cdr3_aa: CAWMTGLNYGYTF
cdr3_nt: TGTGCCTGGATGACAGGGCTTAACTATGGCTACACCTTC

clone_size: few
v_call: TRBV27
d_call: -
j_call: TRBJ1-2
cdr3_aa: CASVGGGNGYTF
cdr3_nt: TGTGCCAGCGTGGGGGGGGGTAATGGCTACACCTTC

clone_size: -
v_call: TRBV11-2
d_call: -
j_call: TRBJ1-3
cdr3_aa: CASSLEVRAGSGNTIHF
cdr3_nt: TGTGCCAGCAGCTTAGAGGTCCGTGCGGGCTCTGGAAACACCATACATTTT

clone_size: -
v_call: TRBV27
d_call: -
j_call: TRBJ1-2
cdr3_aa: CASSPTGLGGYTF
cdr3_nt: TGTGCCAGCAGTCCTACAGGTTTGGGGGGCTACACCTTC

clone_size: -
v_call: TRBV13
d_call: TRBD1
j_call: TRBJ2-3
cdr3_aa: CAVHVSAVDAPGQRIDTQYF
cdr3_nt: TGTGCCGTCCACGTGAGCGCAGTGGATGCACCGGGACAGAGAATAGATACGCAGTATTTT

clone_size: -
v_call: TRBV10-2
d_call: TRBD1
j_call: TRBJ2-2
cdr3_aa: CASTKGTGGGGELFF
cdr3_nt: TGCGCCAGCACCAAGGGGACAGGCGGTGGCGGGGAGCTGTTTTTT

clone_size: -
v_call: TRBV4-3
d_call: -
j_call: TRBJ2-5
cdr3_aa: CASSHLEETQYF
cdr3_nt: TGCGCCAGCAGCCACCTTGAAGAGACCCAGTACTTC

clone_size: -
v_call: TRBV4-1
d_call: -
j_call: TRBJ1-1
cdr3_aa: CASSQVRGGNTEAFF
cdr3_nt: TGCGCCAGCAGCCAAGTTAGAGGAGGGAACACTGAAGCTTTCTTT

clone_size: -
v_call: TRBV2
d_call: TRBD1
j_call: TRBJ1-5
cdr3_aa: CASSPRQGGNQPQHF
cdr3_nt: TGTGCCAGCAGTCCTAGACAGGGTGGGAATCAGCCCCAGCATTTT

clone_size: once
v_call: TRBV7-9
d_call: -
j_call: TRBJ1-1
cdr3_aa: CASSLAGANTEAFF
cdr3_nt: TGTGCCAGCAGCTTAGCGGGGGCAAACACTGAAGCTTTCTTT

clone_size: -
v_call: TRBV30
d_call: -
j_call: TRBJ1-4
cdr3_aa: CAWSVEGGPTNEKLFF
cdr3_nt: TGTGCCTGGAGTGTAGAAGGGGGACCAACTAATGAAAAACTGTTTTTT

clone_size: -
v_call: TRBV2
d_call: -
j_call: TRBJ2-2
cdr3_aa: CASSEAEGANTGELFF
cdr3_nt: TGTGCCAGCAGTGAAGCGGAAGGGGCGAACACCGGGGAGCTGTTTTTT

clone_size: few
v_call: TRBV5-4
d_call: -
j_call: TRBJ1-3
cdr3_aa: CASSSNGAGEHF
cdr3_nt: TGTGCCAGCAGCTCCAATGGGGCAGGGGAACATTTT

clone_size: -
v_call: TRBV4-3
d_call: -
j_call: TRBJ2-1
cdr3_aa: CASSQSDSYNEQFF
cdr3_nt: TGCGCCAGCAGCCAGTCGGACAGTTACAATGAGCAGTTCTTC

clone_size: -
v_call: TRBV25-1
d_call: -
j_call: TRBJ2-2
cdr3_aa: CASSDTDYQNTGELFF
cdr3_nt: TGTGCCAGCAGTGATACGGACTACCAGAACACCGGGGAGCTGTTTTTT

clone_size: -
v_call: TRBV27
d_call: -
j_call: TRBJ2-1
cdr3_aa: CATRLSVDEQFF
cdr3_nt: TGTGCCACCAGATTGAGCGTTGATGAGCAGTTCTTC

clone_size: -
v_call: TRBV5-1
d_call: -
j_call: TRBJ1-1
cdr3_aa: CASSLEGWAEAFF
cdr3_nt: TGCGCCAGCAGCTTGGAGGGGTGGGCTGAAGCTTTCTTT

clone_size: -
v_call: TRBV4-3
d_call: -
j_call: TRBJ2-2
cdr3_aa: CASSQDVYRLANTGELFF
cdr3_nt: TGCGCCAGCAGCCAAGATGTTTACAGGTTGGCGAACACCGGGGAGCTGTTTTTT

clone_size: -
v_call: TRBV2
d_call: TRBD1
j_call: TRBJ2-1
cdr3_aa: CASRTGINNEQFF
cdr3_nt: TGTGCCAGTCGGACAGGAATTAACAATGAGCAGTTCTTC

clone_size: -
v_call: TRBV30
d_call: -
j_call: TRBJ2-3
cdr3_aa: CAWSPRIRGGSTDTQYF
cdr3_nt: TGTGCCTGGAGCCCAAGAATAAGGGGGGGGAGCACAGATACGCAGTATTTT

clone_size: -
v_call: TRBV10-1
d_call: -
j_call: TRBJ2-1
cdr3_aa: CASSGTTYNEQFF
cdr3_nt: TGCGCCAGCAGTGGGACTACCTACAATGAGCAGTTCTTC

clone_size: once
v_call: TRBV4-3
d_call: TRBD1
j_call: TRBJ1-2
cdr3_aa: CASSQDRGQTGVLGYTF
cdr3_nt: TGCGCCAGCAGCCAAGATCGGGGCCAGACAGGGGTGCTTGGCTACACCTTC

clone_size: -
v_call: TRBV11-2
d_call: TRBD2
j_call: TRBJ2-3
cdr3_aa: CASSSGTSLHRETQYF
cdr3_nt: TGTGCCAGCAGCTCGGGGACTAGCTTACACAGGGAGACGCAGTATTTT

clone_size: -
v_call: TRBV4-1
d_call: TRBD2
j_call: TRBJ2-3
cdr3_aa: CASSQVAGGVTSTDTQYF
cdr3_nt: TGCGCCAGCAGCCAAGTAGCGGGGGGGGTTACTAGCACAGATACGCAGTATTTT

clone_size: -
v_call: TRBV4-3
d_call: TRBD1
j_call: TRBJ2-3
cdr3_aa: CASSQGTVVPDTQYF
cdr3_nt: TGCGCCAGCAGCCAGGGGACAGTAGTACCAGATACGCAGTATTTT

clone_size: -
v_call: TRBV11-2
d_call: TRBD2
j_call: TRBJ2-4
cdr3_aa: CASSSRGTSGGAGKNIQYF
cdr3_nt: TGTGCCAGCAGCTCACGAGGGACTAGCGGGGGGGCCGGCAAAAACATTCAGTACTTC

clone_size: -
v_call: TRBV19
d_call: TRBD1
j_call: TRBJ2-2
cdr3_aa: CASSMSGSKDRGTGELFF
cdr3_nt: TGTGCCAGTAGTATGTCGGGATCCAAGGACAGGGGCACCGGGGAGCTGTTTTTT

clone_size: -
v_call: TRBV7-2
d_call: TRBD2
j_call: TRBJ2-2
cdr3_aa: CASSSTSGGAGGELFF
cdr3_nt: TGTGCCAGCAGCTCGACTAGCGGGGGGGCCGGCGGGGAGCTGTTTTTT

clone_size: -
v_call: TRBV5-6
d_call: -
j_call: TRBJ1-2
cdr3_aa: CASSPGEGGYGYTF
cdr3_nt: TGTGCCAGCAGCCCAGGGGAGGGAGGCTATGGCTACACCTTC

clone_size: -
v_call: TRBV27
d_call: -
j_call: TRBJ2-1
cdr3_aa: CASSLRGAAYEQFF
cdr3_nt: TGTGCCAGCAGTTTACGGGGGGCGGCTTATGAGCAGTTCTTC

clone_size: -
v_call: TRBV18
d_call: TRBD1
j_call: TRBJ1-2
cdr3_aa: CASSPPQVPTGDGYTF
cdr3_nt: TGTGCCAGCTCACCCCCCCAGGTCCCCACAGGGGATGGCTACACCTTC

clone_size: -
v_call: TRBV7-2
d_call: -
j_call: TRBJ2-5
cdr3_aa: CASSPQQALETQYF
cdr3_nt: TGTGCCAGCAGCCCCCAACAGGCCCTAGAGACCCAGTACTTC

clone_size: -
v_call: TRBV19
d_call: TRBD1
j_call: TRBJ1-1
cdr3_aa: CASRDRGQYTEAFF
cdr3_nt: TGTGCCAGTCGTGACAGGGGGCAGTACACTGAAGCTTTCTTT

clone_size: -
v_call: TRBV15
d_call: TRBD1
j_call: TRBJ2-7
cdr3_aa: CATSSRQGYEQYF
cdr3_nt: TGTGCCACCAGCAGTCGACAGGGCTACGAGCAGTACTTC

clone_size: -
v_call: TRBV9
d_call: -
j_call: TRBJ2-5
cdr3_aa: CASSVEDSKETQYF
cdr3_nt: TGTGCCAGCAGCGTAGAAGACAGTAAAGAGACCCAGTACTTC

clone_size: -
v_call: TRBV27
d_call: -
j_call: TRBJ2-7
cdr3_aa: CASSYAVSSYEQYF
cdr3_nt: TGTGCCAGCAGTTACGCAGTTTCCTCCTACGAGCAGTACTTC

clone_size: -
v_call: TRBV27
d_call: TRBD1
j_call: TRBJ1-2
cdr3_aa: CASSVRGRDGYTF
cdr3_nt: TGTGCCAGCAGTGTCAGGGGGCGCGATGGCTACACCTTC